This TCR beta chain comes out of a study of T cell changes during pregnancy in multiple sclerosis. Trimming took off 4 bases at V and 3 bases at J, with 10 bases between the two ends. The CDR3 is 13 residues long. The germline CDR1 and CDR2 sequences are LNHDA and SQIVND (reference sequence). Using immunoSEQ multiplex PCR, the repertoire was profiled, and TCRdb retains in-frame clones only, with some absent. This repertoire shows 45,000 to 55,000 clones, around 92% found once; its top ten account for 0.91%. The rearrangement uses TRBV19 and TRBJ2-7; D is undetermined. The source is a female donor in good health, enrolled as a control in a pregnancy study. This specimen was CD4+ T cells from peripheral blood mononuclear cells, taken in the second trimester of pregnancy. CDR3 amino acids: CASSSPPSYEQYF. The CDR3 DNA sequence: TGTGCCAGTAGTAGTCCCCCCAGCTACGAGCAGTACTTC.